This T cell receptor (beta chain) was retrieved from a study of shared clonotypes between healthy human individuals. The CDR3 is 14 amino acids. Germline V CDR1 and CDR2: GTSNPN, SVGIG (reference sequence). V lost 2 bases and J lost 9, with 17 bases in between. CD45RO-negative, CCR7-selected cells formed the naive CD8 fraction, which excluded terminally differentiated effector memory CD45RA+ cells. A word on this clone: Its antigen is not identified.

Study-wide results and caveats: Sampling was confined to blood; repertoires within tissues likely differ.

TCRdb keeps only in-frame clones here, not all; method: immunoSEQ multiplex PCR. The table has roughly 2 million clones, about 95% seen once. The clonotype comes from a man aged 18 to 29 in good health. The rearrangement uses TRBV30 and TRBJ2-1, with D possibly being TRBD2 (5 bases). Sequencing input: naive CD8+ T cells sorted from blood. CDR3 in DNA: TGTGCCTGGAGTCCCCCGCCTAGCCCGCCTGAGCAGTTCTTC. This codes for CAWSPPPSPPEQFF.